Below are 10 T cell receptor beta chains sequenced from a single sample in a study of blood T cell repertoires in COVID-19. Only in-frame clones appear in the TCRdb table, and some are missing; sequencing was by immunoSEQ multiplex PCR. The sample records fewer than 80,000 clones, roughly 90% being singletons. Sequences were obtained from peripheral blood. The receptor source for this set is a man over 45 with acute or convalescent COVID-19.

This chain links TRBV10-1 with TRBJ2-2; 7 positions agree with TRBD2. The germline CDR1 and CDR2 sequences are WNHNN and SYGVQD (reference sequence). The V and J ends lost 5 bases and 2 bases, in that order; junction bases with no gene match: 11. This CDR3 has 17 residues. CDR3 sequence: CASSLRSGTQNTGELFF. In nucleotides, the CDR3 is TGCGCCAGCAGTTTGCGAAGCGGGACCCAAAACACCGGGGAGCTGTTTTTT.

V gene TRBV2 combines with J gene TRBJ1-2; 9 bases match TRBD1. V trimming: 4 bases; J trimming: 6 bases; junction bases outside the gene matches: 9. This CDR3 has 15 amino acids. Germline loops: CDR1 SNHLY, CDR2 FYNNEI. The CDR3 protein is CASSGPGQGYDGYTF. The CDR3 region has the DNA TGTGCCAGCAGTGGACCGGGACAGGGTTATGATGGCTACACCTTC.

This sequence joins TRBV28 and TRBJ2-3, with a weak D call TRBD2 (6 bases). The V and J ends lost 5 bases and 3 bases respectively, with 9 bases between them. The germline gives CDR1 MDHEN, CDR2 SYDVKM. The CDR3 extends over 13 amino acids. CDR3 region: CASSPSGTDTQYF. CDR3 coding DNA: TGTGCCAGCAGTCCCAGCGGGACAGATACGCAGTATTTT.

The rearrangement links TRBV10-3 to TRBJ1-5, with 8 bases fitting TRBD1. The CDR3 consists of 16 residues. CDR1 and CDR2 (germline): ENHRY, SYGVKD. The V gene end was trimmed by 2 bases and the J gene end by 0 bases; junction bases not matched to a gene: 3. The CDR3 loop is CAISEDRGFSNQPQHF. The CDR3 DNA is TGTGCCATCAGTGAGGACAGGGGATTTAGCAATCAGCCCCAGCATTTT.

This clone was detected only once. This chain connects TRBV15 to TRBJ2-7; TRBD2 matches 10 bases. Germline loops: CDR1 LNHNV, CDR2 YYDKDF (reference sequence). J was trimmed by 3 bases and V by 0 bases; bases with no gene match: 5. This CDR3 spans 16 amino acids. The CDR3 DNA reads as TGTGCCACCAGCAGAGATTATGGACTAGCGGTCTACGAGCAGTACTTC. Translating gives CATSRDYGLAVYEQYF.

CDR3 bases: TGTGCCAGCAGTGATGGGACTAGCGGGAGATCTACAGATACGCAGTATTTT. Translation: CASSDGTSGRSTDTQYF. The gene calls are TRBV6-1 and TRBJ2-3; the match to TRBD2 covers 14 bases. V lost 3 bases and J lost 3; bases outside the gene matches: 5. Germline-derived CDR1 and CDR2 are MNHNS and SASEGT. This CDR3 is 17 amino acids long.

The genes are TRBV6-5 and TRBJ1-1; D remains unclear. The germline V gene encodes CDR1 MNHEY and CDR2 SVGAGI. V lost 6 bases to trimming and J lost 9 bases, with 14 bases between them. The CDR3 consists of 12 residues. The CDR3 nucleotides are TGTGCCAGCAGCCGTACCCAGGATAAAGCTTTCTTT. Protein: CASSRTQDKAFF.

The chain is built from TRBV25-1 and TRBJ1-5; D gene unclear. The CDR3 length is 13 residues. CDR1 and CDR2 (germline): MGHDK, SYGVNS. Trimming shortened V by 8 bases and J by 0 bases, and 8 bases separated the two germline ends. The CDR3 DNA reads TGTGCCAGCTCACAGTATAGCAATCAGCCCCAGCATTTT. This codes for CASSQYSNQPQHF.

The V call is TRBV6-5, the J call TRBJ2-6; no clear D gene. Trimming took off 5 bases at V and 1 base at J, with 6 bases between the two ends. Germline V gene lookup returns CDR1 MNHEY and CDR2 SVGAGI. This CDR3 is 14 amino acids long. DNA of the CDR3: TGTGCCAGCAGTAGCGCATCTGGGGCCAACGTCCTGACTTTC. It specifies CASSSASGANVLTF.

V usage is TRBV30 and J usage is TRBJ1-3; no clear D. The V end lost 2 bases, the J end lost 1 base, and 6 bases lay between the germline ends. Germline-derived CDR1 and CDR2 are GTSNPN and SVGIG (reference sequence). The CDR3 has 13 residues. CDR3 in amino acids: CAWSLASGNTIYF. CDR3 nucleotide sequence: TGTGCCTGGAGTTTAGCTTCTGGAAACACCATATATTTT.